This passage covers 17 T cell receptor beta chains from one sample sequenced in a study of regulatory T cells in long-lasting Graves disease. Combining iRepertoire HTBI primers with Arm-PCR of CDR3 regions, the authors built TCR beta libraries. TCRdb reanalysed the multiplex PCR reads using MiXCR and keeps one entry per CDR3 protein. The data contain 450,000 to 600,000 distinct CDR3 sequences, about 13% of them singletons. Regarding time point: newly diagnosed GD, antithyroid drugs for less than 3 months. Scientists built the TCR library using RNA that was extracted from PBMCs. Separately, the same data were catalogued under a study of T cells in Graves' hyperthyroidism and ophthalmopathy.

This specimen was peripheral blood mononuclear cells (PBMCs), taken at new diagnosis, from a patient treated with antithyroid drugs. The receptor set was obtained from a man under 40 with Graves disease.

This clonotype was seen many times. The rearrangement links TRBV7-9 to TRBJ2-7, with TRBD2 matching over 9 bases. The CDR3 is 15 amino acids. Trimming removed 6 bases from V and 1 base from J; junction bases left unmatched: 7. Germline V lookup: CDR1 SEHNR, CDR2 FQNEAQ (reference sequence). The chain's CDR3 is CASSSTSGNSYEQYF. CDR3 sequence (DNA): TGTGCCAGCAGTTCGACTAGCGGCAATTCCTACGAGCAGTACTTC.

On this clonotype itself: Sequence at one end of the junction differs from germline and may be a read error. The V gene is TRBV29-1, the J gene TRBJ2-2, with TRBD2 identical over 11 bases. This CDR3 has 19 amino acids. The germline CDR1 and CDR2 sequences are SQVTM and ANQGSEA. CDR3 bases: TGCAGCGTTGGTATACCAACTAGCGGGAGTAGGTTGTACACCGGGGAGCTTTCCTTT. Translated, it gives CSVGIPTSGSRLYTGELSF.

This clonotype showed up many times. The V call is TRBV20-1, the J call TRBJ2-1; 13 nucleotides align to TRBD2. CDR1 and CDR2 from the germline V gene are DFQATT and SNEGSKA (reference sequence). CDR3 length: 18 residues. V shed 2 bases and J 3 bases; nucleotides not matched to a gene: 10. This CDR3 is CSARPGLAGKGGYNEQFF. As DNA, the CDR3 is TGCAGTGCTAGACCGGGACTAGCGGGAAAAGGGGGCTACAATGAGCAGTTCTTC.

Ten or more counts support this clonotype. J is TRBJ2-5 and V is TRBV2; 8 positions match TRBD1. The ends lost 5 bases at V and 2 bases at J; junction bases unmatched: 4. Germline V gene sequence: CDR1 SNHLY, CDR2 FYNNEI. The CDR3 length is 14 residues. CDR3 sequence: CASSRTGTQETQYF. The CDR3 DNA follows: TGTGCCAGCAGTAGGACAGGGACGCAAGAGACCCAGTACTTC.

This clonotype has a count of ten or more. The J gene is TRBJ2-2, the V gene TRBV29-1; D is possibly TRBD2 (6 bases). V gave up 4 bases and J gave up 0 bases, with 12 bases separating them. The CDR3 sequence is 15 residues long. Germline-derived CDR1 and CDR2 are SQVTM and ANQGSEA. In DNA form, the CDR3 reads TGCAGCGTTGTTAGCGGACCATCGAACACCGGGGAGCTGTTTTTT. Amino acid sequence: CSVVSGPSNTGELFF.

This clonotype was found a few times. This chain connects TRBV5-1 to TRBJ1-1, with D unresolved. CDR1 SGHRS and CDR2 YFSETQ come from the germline V gene. The V and J ends lost 0 bases and 8 bases respectively, with 8 bases between them. The CDR3 has 12 residues. In nucleotides, the CDR3 is TGCGCCAGCAGCTTGGCTGCAGCAGAAGCTTTCTTT. Translating gives CASSLAAAEAFF.

The chain couples TRBV3-1 to TRBJ2-7; possible D gene TRBD2, 5 bases. Germline V gives CDR1 LGHDT, CDR2 YNNKEL (reference sequence). The CDR3 sequence is 14 residues long. V was cut by 1 base and J by 2 bases, with 9 bases left in between. This CDR3 reads CASSQGIATYEQYF. The CDR3 DNA reads TGTGCCAGCAGCCAAGGGATAGCGACCTACGAGCAGTACTTC.

There are many counts of this clonotype. The chain uses TRBV3-1 and TRBJ2-1; D gene ambiguous. V gave up 4 bases and J gave up 6 bases, with 13 bases separating them. There are 14 residues in the CDR3. The V gene's germline CDR1 is LGHDT and CDR2 YNNKEL (reference sequence). CDR3 loop: CASSPLPPGNEQFF. The DNA for the CDR3 is TGTGCCAGCAGCCCACTCCCTCCGGGCAATGAGCAGTTCTTC.

This sequence joins TRBV3-1 and TRBJ2-1, with 14 bases fitting TRBD2. V dropped 6 bases and J dropped 6; count of bases not matched to a gene: 7. This CDR3 has 16 amino acids. Germline V gene sequence: CDR1 LGHDT, CDR2 YNNKEL (reference sequence). CDR3 region: CASRRSGTSGSNEQFF. Written as DNA, the CDR3 is TGTGCCAGCAGACGTAGCGGGACTAGCGGGAGCAATGAGCAGTTCTTC.

This clonotype was seen a handful of times. The chain has TRBV4-1 and TRBJ1-2, with unresolved D. Germline V CDR1 and CDR2: MGHRA, YSYEKL. The CDR3 sequence is 13 residues long. The V end lost 0 bases, the J end lost 8 bases, and 10 bases lay between the germline ends. As DNA, the CDR3 is TGCGCCAGCAGCCAAGATCAATTGGTCGGCTACACCTTC. Protein: CASSQDQLVGYTF.

The rearrangement joins TRBV10-3 to TRBJ2-1; D is possibly TRBD2 (6 bases). In germline, CDR1 is ENHRY, CDR2 SYGVKD. The CDR3 is made up of 12 amino acids. V was shortened by 4 bases and J by 9 bases, with 10 bases between the two germline ends. CDR3 loop: CAISGVGGEQFF. The CDR3 bases are TGTGCCATCAGTGGGGTCGGGGGTGAGCAGTTCTTC.

Ten or more counts support this clonotype. This chain links TRBV19 with TRBJ1-5; D call uncertain. There are 12 residues in the CDR3. V gave up 2 bases and J gave up 3 bases, with 2 bases separating them. Germline V CDR1 and CDR2: LNHDA, SQIVND (reference sequence). In DNA, the CDR3 is TGTGCCAGTAGTATAAACAATCAGCCCCAGCATTTT. This sequence encodes CASSINNQPQHF.

This clonotype was seen at least ten times. The chain couples TRBV11-2 to TRBJ2-7; D remains unclear. Between the trimmed V and J ends, which lost 3 bases and 3 bases, there was a span of 9 bases. The germline V gene has CDR1 SGHAT and CDR2 FQNNGV. The CDR3 consists of 13 residues. CDR3 sequence reads: CASSFGQNYEQYF. Written as DNA, the CDR3 is TGTGCCAGCAGCTTCGGGCAGAACTACGAGCAGTACTTC.

Many counts were recorded for this clonotype. The V gene is TRBV12-3 or TRBV12-4, the J gene TRBJ2-6; TRBD1 or TRBD2 may be the D gene (6 bases each). Deletions cut 3 bases from V and 0 bases from J, with 9 bases between. This CDR3 spans 16 amino acids. The chain's CDR3 is CASSLSGASGANVLTF. The CDR3 region has the DNA TGTGCCAGCAGTTTGTCGGGGGCCTCTGGGGCCAACGTCCTGACTTTC.

This clonotype was counted a single time. The chain employs TRBV29-1 and TRBJ1-2, with no clear D. The CDR3 extends over 13 amino acids. Germline V gene data show CDR1 as SQVTM and CDR2 as ANQGSEA. Trimming shortened V by 3 bases and J by 8 bases, and 16 bases separated the two germline ends. CDR3 DNA: TGCAGCGTTGACGACGGGCGTGAAGGAGGCTACACCTTC. Protein sequence: CSVDDGREGGYTF.

This clonotype occurred many times. The CDR3 nucleotides read TGTGCCAGCAGTGTGTTAACCCGCCCTTACGGGGAGCTGTTTTTT. Amino acids: CASSVLTRPYGELFF. The chain combines TRBV6-1 with TRBJ2-2; D call uncertain. The germline CDR1 and CDR2 sequences are MNHNS and SASEGT. The CDR3 extends over 15 amino acids. V lost 4 bases and J lost 7, with 16 bases in between.

This clonotype was observed many times. V usage is TRBV20-1 and J usage is TRBJ2-3; D unresolved. Germline assignment: CDR1 DFQATT and CDR2 SNEGSKA (reference sequence). The CDR3 contains 13 residues. V was clipped by 3 bases and J by 0 bases, with 7 bases between them. CDR3 amino acids: CSASDISTDTQYF. The CDR3 DNA sequence: TGCAGTGCTAGTGACATTAGCACAGATACGCAGTATTTT.